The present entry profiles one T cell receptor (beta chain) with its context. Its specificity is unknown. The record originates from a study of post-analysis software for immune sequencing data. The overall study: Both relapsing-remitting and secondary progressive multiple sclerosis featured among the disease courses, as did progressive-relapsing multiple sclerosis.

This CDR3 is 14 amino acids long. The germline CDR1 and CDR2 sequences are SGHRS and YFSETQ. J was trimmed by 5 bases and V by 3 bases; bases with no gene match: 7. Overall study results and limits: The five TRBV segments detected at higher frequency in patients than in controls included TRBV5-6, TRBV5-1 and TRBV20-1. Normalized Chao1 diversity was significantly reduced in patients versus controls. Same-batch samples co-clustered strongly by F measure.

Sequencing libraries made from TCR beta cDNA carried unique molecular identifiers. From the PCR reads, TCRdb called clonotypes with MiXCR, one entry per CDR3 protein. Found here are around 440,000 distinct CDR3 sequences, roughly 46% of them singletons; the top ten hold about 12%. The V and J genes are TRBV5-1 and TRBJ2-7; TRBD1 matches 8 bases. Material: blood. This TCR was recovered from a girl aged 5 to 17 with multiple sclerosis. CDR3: CASSWSGTGDEQYF. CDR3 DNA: TGCGCCAGCAGCTGGTCCGGGACAGGAGACGAGCAGTACTTC. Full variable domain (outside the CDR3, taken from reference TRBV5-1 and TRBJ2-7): KAGVTQTPRYLIKTRGQQVTLSCSPISGHRSVSWYQQTPGQGLQFLFEYFSETQRNKGNFPGRFSGRQFSNSRSEMNVSTLELGDSALYLCASSWSGTGDEQYFGPGTRLTVT.